This T cell receptor (beta chain) was documented in a study of blood T cell repertoires in COVID-19 (TCRdb year 2020). Looking at the study overall: Samples covering the acute and convalescent phases of COVID-19 were provided by collaborators in the United States, Italy and Spain. The prospective study material was composed of cDNA or gDNA derived from T cells, B-cell-depleted T cells, or PBMCs. The dataset comprised deeply sampled blood TCRbeta repertoires from subjects exposed to, actively infected with, or recovered from COVID-19. A freely available public database, intended as a resource for researchers studying the immune response to SARS-CoV-2, is where the repertoires were released. The samples were drawn from the first 160 participants of the ongoing ImmuneRACE study and from 1,254 subjects provided by 6 global collaborators. Sample metadata almost always included a de-identified subject ID, COVID-19 status, age in years and sex. HLA class I and class II types, where available, came from metadata supplied by the sample provider rather than from assay-based typing. General study outcomes and caveats: How much clinical and demographic metadata was included differed by source and by participant, and the metadata was provided uncurated.

Worth noting for this clone: It has no known antigen specificity. No quality values exist for individual bases; no much larger clone is one base distant.

At one collaborating source in Seattle, patients were enrolled during active infection and were followed longitudinally through the course of disease. The collaborating institutions used their own protocols to collect whole blood in K2EDTA tubes. Collaborator samples were shipped for TCRbeta analysis as frozen whole blood, isolated PBMCs, or DNA extracted from either sample type. Trimming removed 5 bases from V and 4 bases from J, leaving 14 bases between the germline ends. The CDR3 measures 14 amino acids from cysteine to phenylalanine. Solely the CDR3 DNA is kept, with 42 bases framed from the first base. CDR1 and CDR2 are drawn from the germline V gene: SGHVS, FNYEAQ. TCRbeta CDR3 regions were amplified from genomic DNA using the immunoSEQ Assay, a bias-controlled multiplex PCR. In the authors' own workflow: The number of nucleated cells in each sample was estimated by amplification of reference gene primers within the assay. To quantify the absolute abundance of each unique TCRbeta CDR3 rearrangement, sequence reads were collapsed and filtered. Productive Simpson clonality was computed per sample as the square root of Simpson's diversity index over productive rearrangements. TCRdb's version of the immuneACCESS table is confined to in-frame rearrangements and falls short of the full clone set. An unresolved V gene accounts for under half of the shortfall where checked; the remainder is of unknown origin. That table supplies the V and J calls and clone size; D and trimming were determined from the DNA. This sample comprises tens of thousands of clones, roughly 88% of them detected only once. The leading ten clones occupy about 6.3% of the sample.

The sequence was collected from a man aged 18 to 35 with COVID-19, enrolled during active disease. Rearrangement joined TRBV7-6 to TRBJ2-5; 5 matching bases give a weak D call of TRBD1. Sequencing was carried out using peripheral blood. The sequenced DNA: TGTGCCAGCAGCGCCCTCCTGGGGCGAGAGACCCAGTACTTC. Its protein product is CASSALLGRETQYF.